Detailed here is one TCR beta chain. Its antigen remains unknown. Researchers ran the PCR with 60 Vbeta and 13 Jbeta primers. Profiled with immunoSEQ multiplex PCR; TCRdb holds only in-frame clones, not every one. The sample has some 190,000 clones, around 79% seen once. This specimen belongs to a study of cytomegalovirus exposure and HLA in healthy donors. Study observations and caveats: It was 164 TCR beta chains that were listed as cytomegalovirus-associated. TCR beta V- and J-gene trimming was later associated with a missense DCLRE1C variant. Most TCR sequences were uncommon, yet certain public TCRs appeared in many donors.

V was clipped by 5 bases and J by 7 bases; unmatched bases: 9. From germline, CDR1 is MNHEY and CDR2 SMNVEV (reference sequence). CDR3 length: 14 residues. The sequencing sample was made of PBMCs. This sequence joins TRBV27 and TRBJ2-5, with 8 bases fitting TRBD2. The sequence came from a woman between 50 and 59 years old in good health and CMV-seronegative. The CDR3 loop reads CASSPFQAGGTQYF. CDR3 bases: TGTGCCAGCAGTCCGTTTCAGGCGGGGGGGACCCAGTACTTC.